The 8 T cell receptor beta chains in this list originate from one sample, sequenced in a study of blood T cell repertoires in COVID-19. Assay used: immunoSEQ multiplex PCR; TCRdb lists only in-frame clones, some missing. The sample consists of 200,000 to 250,000 clones, 80% to 95% of them appearing once. Sequences were obtained from peripheral blood. The receptor set was obtained from a man between 60 and 75 years old with COVID-19, enrolled during active disease.

The chain has TRBV9 and TRBJ2-1; possibly TRBD1 for D (5 bases). The CDR3 contains 14 residues. Trimming cost V 3 bases and J 10 bases, with 17 bases left between them. Germline V gives CDR1 SGDLS, CDR2 YYNGEE. The CDR3 nucleotides are TGTGCCAGCAGCGGTATTTTTGATAGGGGAGAGCAGTTCTTC. Amino acid sequence: CASSGIFDRGEQFF.

V and J are TRBV3-1 (or the pseudogene TRBV3-2) and TRBJ2-7, with D unclear. Trimming removed 1 base from V and 6 bases from J, with 7 bases in between. The CDR3 contains 12 residues. Germline loops: CDR1 LGHDT, CDR2 YNNKEL (reference sequence). CDR3 nucleotides: TGTGCCAGCAGCCAAGTCCTCCCCGAGCAGTACTTC. It translates to CASSQVLPEQYF.

The CDR3 nucleotides are TGTGCCAGCGTCAGGGGCAATCAGCCCCAGCATTTT. It translates to CASVRGNQPQHF. The rearrangement links TRBV4-2 to TRBJ1-5; D perhaps matches TRBD1 (5 bases). The CDR3 is 12 amino acids. V lost 8 bases and J lost 2, with 7 bases in between. In germline, CDR1 is LGHNA, CDR2 YNFKEQ.

V gene TRBV28 combines with J gene TRBJ2-3; 8 bases match TRBD2. CDR1 is MDHEN and CDR2 is SYDVKM in the germline V gene. The trim removed 4 bases at V and 1 base at J, leaving 4 bases unmatched. The CDR3 length is 15 residues. The CDR3 spells CASSSSGSGTDTQYF. CDR3 nucleotides: TGTGCCAGCAGTTCGAGCGGGAGTGGCACAGATACGCAGTATTTT. The whole variable domain, filled in from reference TRBV28 and TRBJ2-3, reads DVKVTQSSRYLVKRTGEKVFLECVQDMDHENMFWYRQDPGLGLRLIYFSYDVKMKEKGDIPEGYSVSREKKERFSLILESASTNQTSMYLCASSSSGSGTDTQYFGPGTRLTVL.

The rearrangement links TRBV15 to TRBJ1-1; D unclear. Trimming pared 5 bases from V and 5 bases from J, leaving 21 bases between. The CDR3 is made up of 16 amino acids. The germline gives CDR1 LNHNV, CDR2 YYDKDF (reference sequence). The CDR3 nucleotides are TGTGCCACCAGCGGATTGGGTGTCGAGGTGGGTACTGAAGCTTTCTTT. Translated, it gives CATSGLGVEVGTEAFF.

This clone was detected a few times. This chain links TRBV4-1 with TRBJ2-1, with TRBD1 identical over 7 bases. CDR3 length: 13 residues. V was clipped by 2 bases and J by 10 bases; unmatched bases: 5. Germline V lookup: CDR1 MGHRA, CDR2 YSYEKL. The CDR3 DNA reads as TGCGCCAGCAGCCAAACCCGGGACAGCGAGCAGTTCTTC. It encodes CASSQTRDSEQFF.

The chain has TRBV18 and TRBJ1-5, with D maybe TRBD1 (5 bases). The CDR3 consists of 16 residues. CDR1 KGHSH and CDR2 LQKENI come from the germline V gene. Between the trimmed V and J ends, which lost 4 bases and 0 bases, there was a span of 13 bases. CDR3 sequence reads: CASSRVGGDSNQPQHF. DNA for the CDR3: TGTGCCAGCTCACGAGTGGGGGGGGATAGCAATCAGCCCCAGCATTTT.

This rearrangement joins TRBV5-4 to TRBJ2-1; D gene uncertain. Between the trimmed V and J ends, which lost 2 bases and 2 bases, there was a span of 5 bases. Germline values: CDR1 SGHNT, CDR2 YYREEE (reference sequence). This CDR3 comprises 13 residues. DNA for the CDR3: TGTGCCAGCAGCTTAGACACCTACAATGAGCAGTTCTTC. Its translation: CASSLDTYNEQFF. The variable domain in full, with the rest retrieved from reference TRBV5-4 and TRBJ2-1, is ETGVTQSPTHLIKTRGQQVTLRCSSQSGHNTVSWYQQALGQGPQFIFQYYREEENGRGNFPPRFSGLQFPNYSSELNVNALELDDSALYLCASSLDTYNEQFFGPGTRLTVL.